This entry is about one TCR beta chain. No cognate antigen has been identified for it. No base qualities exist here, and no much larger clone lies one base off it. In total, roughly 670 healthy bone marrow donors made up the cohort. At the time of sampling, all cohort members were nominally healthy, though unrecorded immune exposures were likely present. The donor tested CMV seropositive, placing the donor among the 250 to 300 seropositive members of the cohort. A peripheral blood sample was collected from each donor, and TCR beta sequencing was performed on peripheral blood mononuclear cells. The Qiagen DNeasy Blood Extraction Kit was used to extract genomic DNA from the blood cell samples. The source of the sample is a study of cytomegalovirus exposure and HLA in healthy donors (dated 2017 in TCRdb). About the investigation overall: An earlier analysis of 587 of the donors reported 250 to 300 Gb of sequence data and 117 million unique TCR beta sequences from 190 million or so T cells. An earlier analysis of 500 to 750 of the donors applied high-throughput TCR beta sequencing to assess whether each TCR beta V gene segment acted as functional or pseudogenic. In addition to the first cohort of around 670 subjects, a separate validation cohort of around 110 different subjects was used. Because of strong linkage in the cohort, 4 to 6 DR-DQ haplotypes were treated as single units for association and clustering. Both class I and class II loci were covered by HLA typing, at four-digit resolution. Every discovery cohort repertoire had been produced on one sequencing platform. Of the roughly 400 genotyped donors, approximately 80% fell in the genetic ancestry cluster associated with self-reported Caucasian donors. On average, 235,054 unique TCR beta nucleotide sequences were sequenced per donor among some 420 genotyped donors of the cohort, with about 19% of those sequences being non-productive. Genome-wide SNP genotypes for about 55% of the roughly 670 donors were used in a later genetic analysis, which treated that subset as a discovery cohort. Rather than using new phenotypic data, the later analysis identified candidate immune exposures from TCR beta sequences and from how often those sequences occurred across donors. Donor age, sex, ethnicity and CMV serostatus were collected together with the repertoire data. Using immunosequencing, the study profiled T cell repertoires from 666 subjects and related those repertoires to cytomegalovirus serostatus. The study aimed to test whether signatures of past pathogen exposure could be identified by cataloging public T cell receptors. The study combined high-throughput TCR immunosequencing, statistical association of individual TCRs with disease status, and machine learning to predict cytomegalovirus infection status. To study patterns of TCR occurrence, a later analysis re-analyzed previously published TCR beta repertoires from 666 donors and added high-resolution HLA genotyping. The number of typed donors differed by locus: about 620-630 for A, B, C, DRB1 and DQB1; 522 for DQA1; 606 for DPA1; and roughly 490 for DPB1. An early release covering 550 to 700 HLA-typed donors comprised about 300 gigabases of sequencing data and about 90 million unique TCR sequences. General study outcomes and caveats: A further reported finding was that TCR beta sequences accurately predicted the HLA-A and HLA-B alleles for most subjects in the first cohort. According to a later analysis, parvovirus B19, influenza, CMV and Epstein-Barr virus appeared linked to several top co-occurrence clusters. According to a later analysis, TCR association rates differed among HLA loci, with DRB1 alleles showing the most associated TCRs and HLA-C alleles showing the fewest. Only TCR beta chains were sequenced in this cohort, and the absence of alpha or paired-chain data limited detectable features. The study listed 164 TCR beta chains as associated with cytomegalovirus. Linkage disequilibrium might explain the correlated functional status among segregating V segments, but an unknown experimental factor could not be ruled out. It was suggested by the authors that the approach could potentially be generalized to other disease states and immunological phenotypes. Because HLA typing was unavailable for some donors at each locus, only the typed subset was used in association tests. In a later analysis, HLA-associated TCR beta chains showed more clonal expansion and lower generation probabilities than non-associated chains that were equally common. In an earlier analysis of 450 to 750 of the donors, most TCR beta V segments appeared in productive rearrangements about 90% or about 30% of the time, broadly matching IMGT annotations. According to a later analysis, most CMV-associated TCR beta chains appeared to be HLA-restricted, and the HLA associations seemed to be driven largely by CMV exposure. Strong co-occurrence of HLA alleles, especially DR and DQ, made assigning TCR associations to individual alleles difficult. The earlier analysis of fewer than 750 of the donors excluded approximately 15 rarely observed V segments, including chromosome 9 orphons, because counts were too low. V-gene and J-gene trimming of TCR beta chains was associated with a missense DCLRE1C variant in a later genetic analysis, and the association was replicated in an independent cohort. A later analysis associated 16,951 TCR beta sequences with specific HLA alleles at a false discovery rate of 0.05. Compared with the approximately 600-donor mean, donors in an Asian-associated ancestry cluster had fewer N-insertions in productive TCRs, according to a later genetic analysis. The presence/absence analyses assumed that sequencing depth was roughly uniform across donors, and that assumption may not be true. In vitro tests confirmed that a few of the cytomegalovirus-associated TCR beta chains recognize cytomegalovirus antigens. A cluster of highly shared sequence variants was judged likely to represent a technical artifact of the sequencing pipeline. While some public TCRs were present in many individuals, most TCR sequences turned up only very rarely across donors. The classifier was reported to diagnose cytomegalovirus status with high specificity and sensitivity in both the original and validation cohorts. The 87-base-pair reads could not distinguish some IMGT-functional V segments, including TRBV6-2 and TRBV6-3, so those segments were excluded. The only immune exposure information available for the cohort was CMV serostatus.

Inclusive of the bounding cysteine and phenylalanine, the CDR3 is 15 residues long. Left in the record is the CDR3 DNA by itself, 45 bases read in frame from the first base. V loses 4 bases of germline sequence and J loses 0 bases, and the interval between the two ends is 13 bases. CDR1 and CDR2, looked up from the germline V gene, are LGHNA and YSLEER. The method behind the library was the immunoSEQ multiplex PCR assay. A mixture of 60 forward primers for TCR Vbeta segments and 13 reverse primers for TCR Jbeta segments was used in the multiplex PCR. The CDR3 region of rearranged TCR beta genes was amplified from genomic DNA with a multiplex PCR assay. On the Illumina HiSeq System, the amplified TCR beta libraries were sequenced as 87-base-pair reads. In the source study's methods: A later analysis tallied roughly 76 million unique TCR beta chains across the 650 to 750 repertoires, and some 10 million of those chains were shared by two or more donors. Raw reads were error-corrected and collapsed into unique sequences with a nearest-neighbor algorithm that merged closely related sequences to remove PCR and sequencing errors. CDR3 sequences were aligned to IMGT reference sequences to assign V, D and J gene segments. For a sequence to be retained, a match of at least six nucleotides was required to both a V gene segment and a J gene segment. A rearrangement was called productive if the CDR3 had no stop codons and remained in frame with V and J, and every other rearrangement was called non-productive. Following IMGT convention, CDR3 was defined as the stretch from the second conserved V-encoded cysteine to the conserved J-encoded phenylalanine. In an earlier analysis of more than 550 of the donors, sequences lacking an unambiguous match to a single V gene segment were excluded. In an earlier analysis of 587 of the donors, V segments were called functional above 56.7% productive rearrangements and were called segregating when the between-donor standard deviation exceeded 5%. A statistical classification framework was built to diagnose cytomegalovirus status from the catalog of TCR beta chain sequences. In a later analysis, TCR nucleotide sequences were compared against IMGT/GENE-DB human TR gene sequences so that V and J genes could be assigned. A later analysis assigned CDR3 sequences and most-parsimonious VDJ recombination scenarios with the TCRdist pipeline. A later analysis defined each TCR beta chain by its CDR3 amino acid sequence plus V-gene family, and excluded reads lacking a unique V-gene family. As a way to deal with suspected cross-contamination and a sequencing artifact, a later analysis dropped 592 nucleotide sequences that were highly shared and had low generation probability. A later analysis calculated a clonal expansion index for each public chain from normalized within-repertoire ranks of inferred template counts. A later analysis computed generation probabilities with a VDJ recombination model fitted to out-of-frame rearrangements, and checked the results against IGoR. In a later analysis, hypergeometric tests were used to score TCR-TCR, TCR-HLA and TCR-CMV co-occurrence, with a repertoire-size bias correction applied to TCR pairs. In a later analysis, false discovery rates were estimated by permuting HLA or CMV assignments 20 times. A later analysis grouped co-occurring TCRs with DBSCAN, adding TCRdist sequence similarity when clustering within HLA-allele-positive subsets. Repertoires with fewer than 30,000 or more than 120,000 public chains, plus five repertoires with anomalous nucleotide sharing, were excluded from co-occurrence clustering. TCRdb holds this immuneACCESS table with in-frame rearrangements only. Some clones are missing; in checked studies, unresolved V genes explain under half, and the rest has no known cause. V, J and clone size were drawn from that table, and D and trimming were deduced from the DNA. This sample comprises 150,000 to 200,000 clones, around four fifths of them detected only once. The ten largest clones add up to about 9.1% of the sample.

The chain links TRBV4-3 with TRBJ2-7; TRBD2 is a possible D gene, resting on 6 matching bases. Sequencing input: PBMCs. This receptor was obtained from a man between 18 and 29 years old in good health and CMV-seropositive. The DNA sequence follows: TGCGCCAGCAGCCCCTCGGGGGTCCGCTCCTACGAGCAGTACTTC. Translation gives CASSPSGVRSYEQYF.